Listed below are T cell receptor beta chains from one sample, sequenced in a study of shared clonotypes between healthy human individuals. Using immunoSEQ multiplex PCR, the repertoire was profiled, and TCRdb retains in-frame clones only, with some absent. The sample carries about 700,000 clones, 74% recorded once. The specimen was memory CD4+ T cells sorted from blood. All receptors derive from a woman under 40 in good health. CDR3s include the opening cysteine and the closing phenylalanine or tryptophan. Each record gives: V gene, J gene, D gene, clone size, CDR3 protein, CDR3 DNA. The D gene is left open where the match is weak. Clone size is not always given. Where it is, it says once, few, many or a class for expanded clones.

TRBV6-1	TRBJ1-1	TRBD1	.	CASSSSGDRAFF	TGTGCCAGCAGTTCATCAGGGGACAGGGCTTTCTTT
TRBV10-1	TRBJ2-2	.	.	CASSPGPRTGELFF	TGCGCCAGCAGCCCGGGTCCACGGACCGGGGAGCTGTTTTTT
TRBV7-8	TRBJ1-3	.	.	CASSPQGPGNTIYF	TGTGCCAGCAGCCCCCAGGGGCCCGGAAACACCATATATTTT
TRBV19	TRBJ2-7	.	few	CASSIDLREQYF	TGTGCCAGTAGTATAGACCTCCGGGAGCAGTACTTC
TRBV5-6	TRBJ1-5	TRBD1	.	CASSTGTVSNQPQHF	TGTGCCAGCAGCACCGGGACAGTTAGCAATCAGCCCCAGCATTTT
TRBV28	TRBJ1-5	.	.	CASRQVNQPQHF	TGTGCCAGCAGACAGGTCAATCAGCCCCAGCATTTT
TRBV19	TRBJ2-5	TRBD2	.	CASSIGLAGGQETQYF	TGTGCCAGTAGTATAGGACTAGCGGGGGGGCAAGAGACCCAGTACTTC
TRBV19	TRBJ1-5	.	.	CASSIYGTSRYQPQHF	TGTGCCAGTAGTATTTATGGGACATCTAGATATCAGCCCCAGCATTTT
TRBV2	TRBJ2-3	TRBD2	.	CASSEVPSGRKTSTDTQYF	TGTGCCAGCAGTGAAGTTCCTAGCGGGAGGAAAACTAGCACAGATACGCAGTATTTT
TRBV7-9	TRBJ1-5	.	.	CASSSDTSRVNQPQHF	TGTGCCAGCAGCTCCGACACTAGCCGGGTTAATCAGCCCCAGCATTTT
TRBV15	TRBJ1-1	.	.	CATQGFTNTEAFF	TGTGCCACCCAGGGTTTCACGAACACTGAAGCTTTCTTT
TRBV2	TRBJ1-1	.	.	CASSEFGTEAFF	TGTGCCAGCAGTGAGTTTGGCACTGAAGCTTTCTTT
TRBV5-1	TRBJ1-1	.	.	CASSPGQPRTEAFF	TGCGCCAGCAGCCCCGGACAGCCGAGGACTGAAGCTTTCTTT
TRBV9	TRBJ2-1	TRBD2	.	CASSVNPPRTSGSSEQFF	TGTGCCAGCAGCGTAAACCCCCCCCGGACTAGCGGGAGCAGTGAGCAGTTCTTC
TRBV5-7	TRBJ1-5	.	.	CASSLADDSNQPQHF	TGTGCCAGCAGCTTGGCGGACGATAGCAATCAGCCCCAGCATTTT
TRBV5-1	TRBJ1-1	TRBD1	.	CASSNDRGITEAFF	TGCGCCAGCAGCAATGACAGGGGTATTACTGAAGCTTTCTTT
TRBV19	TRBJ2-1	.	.	CASSIGYRVDEQFF	TGTGCCAGTAGTATAGGCTACAGGGTCGATGAGCAGTTCTTC
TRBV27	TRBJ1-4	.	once	CASRPGQTNEKLFF	TGTGCCAGCAGACCCGGGCAGACTAATGAAAAACTGTTTTTT
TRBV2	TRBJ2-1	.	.	CASSPQGGSYNEQFF	TGTGCCAGCAGCCCTCAAGGGGGTTCCTACAATGAGCAGTTCTTC
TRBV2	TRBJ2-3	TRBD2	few	CASTPQLAGVTDTQYF	TGTGCCAGCACCCCACAACTAGCGGGAGTAACAGATACGCAGTATTTT
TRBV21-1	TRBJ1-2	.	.	CASARVEGSLDQASYGYTF	TGTGCCAGCGCCAGGGTGGAGGGAAGCTTAGACCAAGCTAGCTATGGCTACACCTTC
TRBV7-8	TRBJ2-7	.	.	CASSFWTEESLTYEQYF	TGTGCCAGCAGCTTTTGGACCGAGGAGTCCCTTACCTACGAGCAGTACTTC
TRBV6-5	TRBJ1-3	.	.	CASRQGSGNTIYF	TGTGCCAGCAGACAGGGTTCTGGAAACACCATATATTTT
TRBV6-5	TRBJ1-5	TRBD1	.	CASSRQGAGQPQHF	TGTGCCAGCAGTCGACAGGGGGCGGGGCAGCCCCAGCATTTT
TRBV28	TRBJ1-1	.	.	CASSLRQPVNTEAFF	TGTGCCAGCAGTTTACGCCAGCCAGTGAACACTGAAGCTTTCTTT
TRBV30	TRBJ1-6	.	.	CAWSIRGGLTLHF	TGTGCCTGGAGTATAAGAGGGGGGTTGACCCTCCACTTT
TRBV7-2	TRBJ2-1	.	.	CASSWQRYNEQFF	TGTGCCAGCAGCTGGCAGCGCTACAATGAGCAGTTCTTC
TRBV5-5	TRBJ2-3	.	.	CASSFFDTQYF	TGTGCCAGCAGCTTTTTTGATACGCAGTATTTT